This T cell receptor beta chain was captured by sequencing in a study of OX40 agonist ivuxolimab in advanced cancers. Study observations and caveats: Clonal expansion was seen in CD4+ and CD8+ blood T cells by week 6 at 0.1 to 3.0 mg/kg. Certain nonresponders additionally had low normalized T-cell clonal expansion.

The method was immunoSEQ multiplex PCR; TCRdb's version includes in-frame clones alone and lacks a portion of them. This sample carries around 100,000 clones, about 91% of them seen once, and the ten largest clones take about 0.15%. Deletions cut 6 bases from V and 0 bases from J, with 15 bases between. The CDR3 contains 15 residues. Looked up from germline, CDR1 is MRHNA and CDR2 is SNTAGT. Points on this clone: Its cognate antigen is unknown.

A history of autoimmune disease or systemic immunosuppression excluded patients. Sampling of blood occurred at baseline, cycle 4 day 1, and cycle 7 day 1. The sequenced sample was CD4+ or CD8+ T cells sorted from blood, obtained in a trial of the OX40 agonist ivuxolimab. The rearrangement links TRBV6-4 to TRBJ2-7, with D tentatively TRBD1 or TRBD2 (7 bases each). The clonotype originates from an adult with an advanced solid tumor such as melanoma, head and neck, liver or kidney cancer. For the CDR3, the DNA is TGTGCCAGCAGGGGCAGGGGGGGCAGCTCCTACGAGCAGTACTTC. It codes for CASRGRGGSSYEQYF.